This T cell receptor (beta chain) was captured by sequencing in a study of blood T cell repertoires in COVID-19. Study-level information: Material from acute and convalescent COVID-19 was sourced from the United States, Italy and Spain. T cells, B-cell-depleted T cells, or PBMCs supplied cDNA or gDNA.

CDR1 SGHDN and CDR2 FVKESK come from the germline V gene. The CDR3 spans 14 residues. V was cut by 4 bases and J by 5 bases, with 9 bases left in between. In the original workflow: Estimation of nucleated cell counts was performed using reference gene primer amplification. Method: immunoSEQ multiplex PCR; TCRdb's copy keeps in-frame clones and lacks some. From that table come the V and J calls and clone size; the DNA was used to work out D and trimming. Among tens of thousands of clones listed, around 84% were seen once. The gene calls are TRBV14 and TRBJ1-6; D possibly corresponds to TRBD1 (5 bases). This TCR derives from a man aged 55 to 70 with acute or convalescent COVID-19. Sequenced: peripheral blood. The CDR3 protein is CASSLGVDNSPLHF. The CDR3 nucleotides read TGTGCCAGCAGCCTAGGGGTTGATAATTCACCCCTCCACTTT.